This entry features one TCR beta chain sequence. The authors' processing: Scientists estimated how many nucleated cells there were by amplifying reference gene primers. Data came from immunoSEQ multiplex PCR; TCRdb stores just in-frame clones and leaves some out. That table is the source of V, J and clone size, and D and trimming were worked out from the DNA. Among fewer than 200,000 clones listed, around 83% were seen once. Germline values: CDR1 MNHEY, CDR2 SVGEGT. This CDR3 has 15 residues. V dropped 5 bases and J dropped 4; count of bases not matched to a gene: 7. This specimen belongs to a study of blood T cell repertoires in COVID-19. Overall study context: The study drew acute and convalescent COVID-19 samples from the United States, Italy and Spain. The cDNA or gDNA used as material had been derived from T cells, B-cell-depleted T cells, or PBMCs.

The J gene is TRBJ1-5, the V gene TRBV6-2 or TRBV6-3, with TRBD1 identical over 8 bases. The sample comprised peripheral blood. This sequence originates from a human donor in a cohort sampled during active COVID-19. DNA of the CDR3: TGTGCCAGCAGTCCACGGGACAGGACAAATCAGCCCCAGCATTTT. As protein: CASSPRDRTNQPQHF.